This record covers a single TCR beta chain. Its antigen is currently unknown. Measured with immunoSEQ multiplex PCR; TCRdb has only the in-frame clones, and not every one. This repertoire shows about 420,000 clones, roughly 88% found once; its top ten account for 3.5% to 4%. This sample was included in a study of Ad26.COV2.S vaccination and SARS-CoV-2 variants. General study points: Breadth of non-spike TCRs did not differ between vaccinees and placebo recipients. Breadth, reportedly substantial, characterized the spike-specific CD8+ and CD4+ T cell responses after vaccination.

The treatment: around 19 received Ad26.COV2.S at low or high dose, single or two shots; 5 received placebo; per-sample allocation not given. Day 63 after the first injection of vaccine or placebo was the sampling time. The CDR3 is 16 amino acids. V was pared by 2 bases and J by 2 bases, with 7 bases of the junction left unmatched. Germline CDR1 reads GTSNPN; CDR2 reads SVGIG (reference sequence). This sample comprised peripheral blood, obtained in a trial of Ad26.COV2.S vaccine versus placebo. The V gene is TRBV30, the J gene TRBJ1-5; TRBD1 agrees at 9 bases. The sequence derives from a person between 18 and 60 years old who received the Ad26.COV2.S COVID-19 vaccine or a placebo. Written as DNA, the CDR3 is TGTGCCTGGAGTAGGACAGGGGCGCGCGGCAATCAGCCCCAGCATTTT. Translating it yields CAWSRTGARGNQPQHF. The full variable domain, in which reference TRBV30 and TRBJ1-5 provide the parts outside the CDR3, is SQTIHQWPATLVQPVGSPLSLECTVEGTSNPNLYWYRQAAGRGLQLLFYSVGIGQISSEVPQNLSASRPQDRQFILSSKKLLLSDSGFYLCAWSRTGARGNQPQHFGDGTRLSIL.